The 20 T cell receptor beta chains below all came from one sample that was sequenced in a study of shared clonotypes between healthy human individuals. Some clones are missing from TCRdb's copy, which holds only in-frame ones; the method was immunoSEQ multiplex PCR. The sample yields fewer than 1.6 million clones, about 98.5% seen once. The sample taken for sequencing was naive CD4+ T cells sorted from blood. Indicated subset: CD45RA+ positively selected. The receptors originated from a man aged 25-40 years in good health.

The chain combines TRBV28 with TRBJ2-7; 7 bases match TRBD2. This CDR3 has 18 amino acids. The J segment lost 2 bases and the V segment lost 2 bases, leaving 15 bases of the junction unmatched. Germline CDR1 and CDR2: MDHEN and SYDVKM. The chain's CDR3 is CASSLKRDAYLGPYEQYF. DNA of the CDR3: TGTGCCAGCAGTTTAAAGCGGGACGCATACCTTGGCCCCTACGAGCAGTACTTC.

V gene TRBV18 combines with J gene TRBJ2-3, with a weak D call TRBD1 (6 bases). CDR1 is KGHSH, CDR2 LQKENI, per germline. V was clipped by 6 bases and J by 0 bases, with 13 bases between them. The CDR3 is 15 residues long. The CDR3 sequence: CASSIRDISTDTQYF. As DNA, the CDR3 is TGTGCCAGCTCCATCCGGGACATCAGCACAGATACGCAGTATTTT.

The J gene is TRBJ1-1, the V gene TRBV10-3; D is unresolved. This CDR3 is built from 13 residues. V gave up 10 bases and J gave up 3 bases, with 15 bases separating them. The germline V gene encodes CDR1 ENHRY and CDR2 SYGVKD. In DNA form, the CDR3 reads TGTGCCACACGGGGTGGGTTGTACACTGAAGCTTTCTTT. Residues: CATRGGLYTEAFF.

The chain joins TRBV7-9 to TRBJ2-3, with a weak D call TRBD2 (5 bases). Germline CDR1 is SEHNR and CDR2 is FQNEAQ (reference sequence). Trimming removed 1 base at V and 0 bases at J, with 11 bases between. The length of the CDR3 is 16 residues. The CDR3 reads CASSLGGGASTDTQYF. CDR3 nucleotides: TGTGCCAGCAGCTTAGGCGGAGGTGCTAGCACAGATACGCAGTATTTT.

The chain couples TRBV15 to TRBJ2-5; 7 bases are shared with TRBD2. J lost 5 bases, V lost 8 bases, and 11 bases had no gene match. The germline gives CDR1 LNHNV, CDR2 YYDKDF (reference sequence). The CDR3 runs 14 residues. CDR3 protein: CATGRGGSDETQYF. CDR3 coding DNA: TGTGCCACCGGACGAGGCGGGAGTGACGAGACCCAGTACTTC.

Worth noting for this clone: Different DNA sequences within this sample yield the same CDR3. The CDR3 sequence: CASSVAGRNTGELFF. The CDR3 DNA sequence: TGTGCCAGCAGCGTAGCGGGCAGAAACACCGGGGAGCTGTTTTTT. The V call is TRBV9, the J call TRBJ2-2; D ambiguous. Trimming left V 0 bases short and J 2 bases short, with 8 bases between. Germline V gene sequence: CDR1 SGDLS, CDR2 YYNGEE. This CDR3 is built from 15 residues.

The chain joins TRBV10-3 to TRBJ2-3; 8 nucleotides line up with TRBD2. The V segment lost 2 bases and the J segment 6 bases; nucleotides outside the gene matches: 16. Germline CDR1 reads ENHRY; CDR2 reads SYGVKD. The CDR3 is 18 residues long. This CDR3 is CAISERAGALPPRDTQYF. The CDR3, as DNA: TGTGCCATCAGTGAGCGAGCGGGAGCCCTACCACCCCGGGATACGCAGTATTTT.

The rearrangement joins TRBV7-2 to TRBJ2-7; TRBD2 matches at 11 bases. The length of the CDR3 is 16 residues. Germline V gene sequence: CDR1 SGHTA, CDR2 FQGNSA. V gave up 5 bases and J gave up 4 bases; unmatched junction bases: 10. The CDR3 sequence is CASSPRLGTSGYEQYF. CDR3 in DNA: TGTGCCAGCAGCCCCCGCCTAGGGACTAGCGGATACGAGCAGTACTTC. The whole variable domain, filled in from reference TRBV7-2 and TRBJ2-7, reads GAGVSQSPSNKVTEKGKDVELRCDPISGHTALYWYRQSLGQGLEFLIYFQGNSAPDKSGLPSDRFSAERTGGSVSTLTIQRTQQEDSAVYLCASSPRLGTSGYEQYFGPGTRLTVT.

CDR3 bases: TGCGCCAGCAGCCAATTAGGACTAGCGGGCGGAGAGACCCAGTACTTC. Its translation is CASSQLGLAGGETQYF. V gene TRBV4-1 combines with J gene TRBJ2-5; 11 bases fit TRBD2. The CDR3 length is 16 residues. The ends lost 2 bases at V and 4 bases at J; junction bases unmatched: 6. The V gene's germline CDR1 is MGHRA and CDR2 YSYEKL.

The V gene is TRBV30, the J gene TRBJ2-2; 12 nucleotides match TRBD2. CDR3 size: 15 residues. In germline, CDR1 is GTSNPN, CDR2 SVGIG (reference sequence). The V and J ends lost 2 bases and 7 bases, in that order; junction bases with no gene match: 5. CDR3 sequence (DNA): TGTGCCTGGAGTACCCGACTAGCGGGAGACGGGGAGCTGTTTTTT. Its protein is CAWSTRLAGDGELFF.

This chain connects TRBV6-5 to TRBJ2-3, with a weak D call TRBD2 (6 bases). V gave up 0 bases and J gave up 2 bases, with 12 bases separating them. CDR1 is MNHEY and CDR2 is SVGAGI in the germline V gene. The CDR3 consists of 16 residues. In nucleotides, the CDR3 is TGTGCCAGCAGTTACTCCTCGGGGGATCCCACAGATACGCAGTATTTT. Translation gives CASSYSSGDPTDTQYF.

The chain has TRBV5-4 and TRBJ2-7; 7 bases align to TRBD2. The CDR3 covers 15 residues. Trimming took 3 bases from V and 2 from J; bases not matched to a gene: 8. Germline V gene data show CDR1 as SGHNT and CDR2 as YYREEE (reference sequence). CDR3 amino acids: CASSSLLAPTYEQYF. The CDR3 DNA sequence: TGTGCCAGCAGCTCCTTACTAGCGCCGACCTACGAGCAGTACTTC.

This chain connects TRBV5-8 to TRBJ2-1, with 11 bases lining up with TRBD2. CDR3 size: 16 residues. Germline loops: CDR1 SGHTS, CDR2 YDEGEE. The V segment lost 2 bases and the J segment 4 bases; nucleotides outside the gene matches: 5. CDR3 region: CASSFVGLAGYNEQFF. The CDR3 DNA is TGTGCCAGCAGCTTTGTTGGACTAGCGGGTTACAATGAGCAGTTCTTC.

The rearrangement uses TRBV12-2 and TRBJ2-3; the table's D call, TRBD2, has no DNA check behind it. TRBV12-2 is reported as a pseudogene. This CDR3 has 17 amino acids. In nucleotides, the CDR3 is TGTGCAAGTCGCTCCTCCGGGACTAGAGGGGACACAGATACGCAGTATTTT. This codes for CASRSSGTRGDTDTQYF.

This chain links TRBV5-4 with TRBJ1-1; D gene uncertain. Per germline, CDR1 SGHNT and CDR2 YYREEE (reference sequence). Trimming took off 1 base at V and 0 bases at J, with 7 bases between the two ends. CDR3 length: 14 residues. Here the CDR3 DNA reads TGTGCCAGCAGCTTGAGTGCGGTGAACACTGAAGCTTTCTTT. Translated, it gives CASSLSAVNTEAFF.

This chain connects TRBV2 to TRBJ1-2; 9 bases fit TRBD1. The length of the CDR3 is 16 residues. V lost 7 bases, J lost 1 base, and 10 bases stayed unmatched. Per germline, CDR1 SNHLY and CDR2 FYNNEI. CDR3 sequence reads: CASNGIRQGGNYGYTF. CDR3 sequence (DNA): TGTGCCAGCAACGGGATACGACAGGGGGGTAACTATGGCTACACCTTC.

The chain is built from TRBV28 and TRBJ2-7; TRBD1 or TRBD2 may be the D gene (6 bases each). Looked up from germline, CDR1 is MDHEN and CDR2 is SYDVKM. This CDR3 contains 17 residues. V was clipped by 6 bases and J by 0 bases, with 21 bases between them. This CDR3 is CASRSPIGGRNSYEQYF. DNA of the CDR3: TGTGCCAGCAGATCCCCCATTGGGGGGCGAAACTCCTACGAGCAGTACTTC.

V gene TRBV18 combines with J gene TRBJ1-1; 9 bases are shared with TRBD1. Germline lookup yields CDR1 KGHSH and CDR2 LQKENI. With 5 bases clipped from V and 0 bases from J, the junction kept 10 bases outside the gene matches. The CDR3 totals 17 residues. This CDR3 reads CASSKERDRVMNTEAFF. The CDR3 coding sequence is TGTGCCAGCTCAAAGGAAAGGGACAGGGTTATGAACACTGAAGCTTTCTTT.

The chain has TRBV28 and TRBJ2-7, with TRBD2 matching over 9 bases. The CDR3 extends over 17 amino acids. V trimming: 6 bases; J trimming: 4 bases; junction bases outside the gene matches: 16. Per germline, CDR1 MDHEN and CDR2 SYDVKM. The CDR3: CASRPRKRSGRFYEQYF. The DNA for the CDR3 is TGTGCCAGCAGACCAAGGAAGAGGAGCGGGAGGTTTTACGAGCAGTACTTC.

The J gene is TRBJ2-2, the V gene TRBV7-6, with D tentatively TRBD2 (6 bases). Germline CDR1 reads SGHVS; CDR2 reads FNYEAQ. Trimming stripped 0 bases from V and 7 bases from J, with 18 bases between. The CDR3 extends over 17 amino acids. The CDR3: CASSLAPGHSAGGELFF. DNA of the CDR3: TGTGCCAGCAGCTTAGCTCCGGGCCACTCAGCGGGCGGGGAGCTGTTTTTT.